This T cell receptor (beta chain) was observed in a study of blood T cell repertoires in COVID-19. Study at large: Donors in the United States, Italy and Spain gave samples during acute or convalescent COVID-19. The cDNA or gDNA used as material had been derived from T cells, B-cell-depleted T cells, or PBMCs.

Here immunoSEQ multiplex PCR was the method, and the copy in TCRdb shows in-frame clones only, minus some. The sample holds 45,000 to 70,000 clones; about 80% are singletons and the top ten take 22%. The V segment lost 7 bases and the J segment 6 bases; nucleotides outside the gene matches: 7. The CDR3 contains 13 residues. Germline V gene lookup returns CDR1 SNHLY and CDR2 FYNNEI. The receptor comes from a woman aged 55-69 years with acute or convalescent COVID-19. The rearrangement uses TRBV2 and TRBJ1-2; 8 bases map to TRBD1. Sequenced: peripheral blood. CDR3: CASTLETGDGYTF. Here the CDR3 DNA reads TGTGCCAGCACCCTGGAGACAGGGGATGGCTACACCTTC.